A single T cell receptor (beta chain) is shown here with its context. As yet, its antigen is unknown. A multiplex PCR was run with 60 Vbeta primers and 13 Jbeta primers. Data came from immunoSEQ multiplex PCR; TCRdb stores just in-frame clones and leaves some out. This table holds roughly 82,000 clones. This entry is derived from a study of cytomegalovirus exposure and HLA in healthy donors. This CDR3 is 15 amino acids long. V lost 2 bases to trimming and J lost 5 bases; unmatched junction nucleotides: 5. CDR1 is SGDLS, CDR2 YYNGEE, per germline. General study results and limits: Researchers reported in a later analysis that a missense DCLRE1C variant was tied to TCR beta V- and J-gene trimming.

Sequenced input: PBMCs. The TCR comes from a woman aged 55-69 years in good health and CMV-seronegative. This chain connects TRBV9 to TRBJ1-4; 8 nucleotides line up with TRBD1. The DNA for the CDR3 is TGTGCCAGCAGCGTCGACAGGGGATTCAATGAAAAACTGTTTTTT. Translation: CASSVDRGFNEKLFF.